This T cell receptor (beta chain) was profiled in a study of CD8 T cells in Susac syndrome (dated by TCRdb to between 2018 and 2021). Describing the broader study: The study used repertoire sequencing to test whether antigen drove CD8+ T cell activation and differentiation in Susac syndrome. The clonality of the CD8+ T cell repertoire was compared across some eleven healthy donors, around 14 Susac syndrome patients and about 15 multiple sclerosis patients. Findings and caveats that apply to the study as a whole: The number of individuals in the TCR sequencing and HLA analysis was recognized as being relatively small.

RNA was extracted with the RNeasy kit and about 0.5 to 1 ug was reverse transcribed using random hexamers. The immunoSEQ multiplex PCR assay, covering 54 Vbeta and 13 Jbeta segments, was used to amplify TCR beta CDR3 regions. To correct PCR amplification bias, a synthetic template baseline was used for both primer optimization and computational correction. Per the source publication's procedure: Only productive sequences were kept, with reads annotated to V, D and J genes according to IMGT and analyzed in immunoSEQ Analyzer. To calculate clonality, Shannon entropy was normalized by log2 of the number of productive unique sequences and then subtracted from one. For each patient and control, public and private clones were evaluated within the 100 most prevalent clones. Clones were defined as Susac-specific if absent from the healthy and MS cohorts, from 900 to 1,300 published viral clones and from other ImmuneACCESS disease sequences. In-frame beta chains were kept once TCRdb had trimmed the public reads at Q25 with fastp and called clones with MiXCR. When rows share a CDR3 protein, they turn into one entry using the most common DNA and genes. These V and J calls rely on TCRdb rather than the paper's analysis. This sample gives around 220,000 distinct CDR3 sequences in total; about 94% of them show up just once. About 0.12% of the sample is in the top ten clones.

Remarks on this clonotype: It lacks a known antigen. It has no much larger one-base neighbor in the sample; base qualities were not kept.

Peripheral blood CD8+ and CD4+ T cells from healthy donors, Susac syndrome patients and multiple sclerosis patients were profiled by high-throughput TCR beta sequencing. The multiple sclerosis controls were treatment-naive patients whose relapsing-remitting disease, either stable or active, fulfilled the revised McDonald criteria. CD8+ TEMRA cells were enriched by FACS, while bulk CD8+ and CD4+ T cells were purified by magnetic negative isolation. Blood was drawn into EDTA tubes, processed within 24 hours, and PBMCs were isolated by density gradient centrifugation. PBMCs intended for TCR sequencing were cryopreserved in liquid nitrogen and thawed later in a water bath at 37 degrees C. The sorted or isolated CD4+, CD8+ and CD8+ TEMRA cells had a purity of 90% or higher. CDR1 and CDR2 were assigned from the germline V gene (reference sequence) as PRHDT and FYEKMQ. The CDR3 runs 15 residues from the cysteine to the phenylalanine. Only CDR3 DNA remains: 45 bases, in frame from the first base. Trimming removed 5 bases from V and 0 bases from J; the gene matches leave 6 bases unexplained.

The chain links TRBV13 with TRBJ1-1, with 7 central nucleotides matching TRBD1. The TCR originated in a human donor with multiple sclerosis. Sequenced input: CD8+ T cells from PBMCs. The CDR3 corresponds to CASSPGTDMNTEAFF. The DNA sequence is TGTGCCAGCAGCCCCGGGACAGACATGAACACTGAAGCTTTCTTT.